The present entry profiles one T cell receptor (beta chain) with its context. Study processing details: Estimation of nucleated cell counts was performed using reference gene primer amplification. Produced via immunoSEQ multiplex PCR; TCRdb's table is partial and in-frame only. V and J calls and clone size are given by that table; D and trimming were obtained from the DNA. The data show about 260,000 clones, approximately 89% seen once. The sample comes from a study of blood T cell repertoires in COVID-19. Study-level background: Samples of COVID-19 (acute and convalescent) were obtained from the United States, Italy and Spain. PBMCs, B-cell-depleted T cells, or T cells provided the cDNA or gDNA that made up the material.

V was clipped by 0 bases and J by 0 bases, with 9 bases between them. CDR1 SGHNT and CDR2 YYREEE come from the germline V gene (reference sequence). CDR3 length equals 15 residues. This rearrangement joins TRBV5-4 to TRBJ1-1, with D uncertain. The sequence derives from a man aged 35 to 55 who had recovered from COVID-19. Sequencing was done on a sample of peripheral blood. The CDR3 nucleotides are TGTGCCAGCAGCTTGGTGGTGGGCATGAACACTGAAGCTTTCTTT. This sequence encodes CASSLVVGMNTEAFF.